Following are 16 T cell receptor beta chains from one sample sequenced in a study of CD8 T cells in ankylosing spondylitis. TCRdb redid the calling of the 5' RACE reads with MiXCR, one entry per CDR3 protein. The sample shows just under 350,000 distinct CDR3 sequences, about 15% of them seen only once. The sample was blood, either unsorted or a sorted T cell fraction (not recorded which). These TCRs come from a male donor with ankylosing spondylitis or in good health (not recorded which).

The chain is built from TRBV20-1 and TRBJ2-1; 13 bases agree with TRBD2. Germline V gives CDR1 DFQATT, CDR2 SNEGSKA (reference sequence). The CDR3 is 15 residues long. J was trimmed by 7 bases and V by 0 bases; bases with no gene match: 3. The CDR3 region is CSARELAGGWNEQFF. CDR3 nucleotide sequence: TGCAGTGCTAGAGAACTAGCGGGGGGGTGGAATGAGCAGTTCTTC.

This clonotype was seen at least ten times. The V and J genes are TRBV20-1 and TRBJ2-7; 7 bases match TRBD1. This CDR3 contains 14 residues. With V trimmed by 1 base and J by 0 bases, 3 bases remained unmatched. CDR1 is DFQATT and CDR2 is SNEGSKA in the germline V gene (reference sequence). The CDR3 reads CSARGAGGSYEQYF. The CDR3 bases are TGCAGTGCTAGAGGGGCAGGGGGCTCCTACGAGCAGTACTTC.

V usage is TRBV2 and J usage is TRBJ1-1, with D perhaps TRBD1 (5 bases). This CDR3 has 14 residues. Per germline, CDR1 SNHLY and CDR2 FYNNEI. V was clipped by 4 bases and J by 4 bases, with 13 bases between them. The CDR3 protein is CASSGGGEATEAFF. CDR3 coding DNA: TGTGCCAGCAGTGGGGGCGGGGAGGCCACTGAAGCTTTCTTT.

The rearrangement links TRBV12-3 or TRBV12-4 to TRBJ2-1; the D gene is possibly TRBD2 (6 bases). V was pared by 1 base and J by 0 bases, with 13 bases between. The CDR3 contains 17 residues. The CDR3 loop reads CASSLDDVAASYNEQFF. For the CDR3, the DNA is TGTGCCAGCAGTTTAGATGATGTAGCGGCCTCCTACAATGAGCAGTTCTTC.

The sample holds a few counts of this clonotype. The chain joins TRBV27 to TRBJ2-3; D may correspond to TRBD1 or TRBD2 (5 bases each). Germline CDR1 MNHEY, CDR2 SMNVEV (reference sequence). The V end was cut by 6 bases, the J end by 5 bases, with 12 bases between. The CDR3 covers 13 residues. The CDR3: CASSPRGRDTQYF. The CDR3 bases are TGTGCCAGCAGCCCTCGGGGCCGAGATACGCAGTATTTT.

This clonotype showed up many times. CDR3: CASSLGRGPNTEAFF. The CDR3 nucleotides are TGTGCCAGCAGTTTAGGGAGGGGCCCGAACACTGAAGCTTTCTTT. The genes are TRBV12-3 or TRBV12-4 and TRBJ1-1; weak D call: TRBD1 (5 bases). V lost 1 base and J 1 base, leaving 10 bases between the germline ends. The CDR3 has 15 amino acids.

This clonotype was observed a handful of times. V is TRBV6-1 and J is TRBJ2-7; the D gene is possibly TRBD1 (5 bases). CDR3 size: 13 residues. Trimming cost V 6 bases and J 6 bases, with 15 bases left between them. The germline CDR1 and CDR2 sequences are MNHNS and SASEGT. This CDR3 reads CASRPGLRFEQYF. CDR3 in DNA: TGTGCCAGCAGACCAGGGCTTCGGTTCGAGCAGTACTTC.

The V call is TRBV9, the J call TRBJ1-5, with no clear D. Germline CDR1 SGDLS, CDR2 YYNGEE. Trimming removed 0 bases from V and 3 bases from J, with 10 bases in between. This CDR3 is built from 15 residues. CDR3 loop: CASSVDPGFNQPQHF. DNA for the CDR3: TGTGCCAGCAGCGTAGATCCCGGTTTCAATCAGCCCCAGCATTTT.

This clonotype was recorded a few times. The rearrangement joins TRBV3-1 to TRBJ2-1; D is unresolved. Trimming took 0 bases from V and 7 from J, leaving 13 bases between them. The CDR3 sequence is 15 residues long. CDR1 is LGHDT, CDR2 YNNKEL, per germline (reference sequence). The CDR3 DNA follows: TGTGCCAGCAGCCAAGATTTGCAGGCAGTAAATGAGCAGTTCTTC. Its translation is CASSQDLQAVNEQFF.

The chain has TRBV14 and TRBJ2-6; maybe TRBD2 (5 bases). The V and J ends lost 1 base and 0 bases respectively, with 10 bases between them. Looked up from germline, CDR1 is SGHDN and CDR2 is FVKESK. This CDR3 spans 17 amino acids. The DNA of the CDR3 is TGTGCCAGCAGCCAAGGAGGGCCAGCCTCTGGGGCCAACGTCCTGACTTTC. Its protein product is CASSQGGPASGANVLTF.

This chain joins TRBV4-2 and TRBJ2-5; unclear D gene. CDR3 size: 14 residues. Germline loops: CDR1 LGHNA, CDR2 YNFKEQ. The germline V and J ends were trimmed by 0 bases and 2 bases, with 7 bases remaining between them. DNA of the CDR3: TGTGCCAGCAGCCAAGAAAGGGTACAAGAGACCCAGTACTTC. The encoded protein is CASSQERVQETQYF.

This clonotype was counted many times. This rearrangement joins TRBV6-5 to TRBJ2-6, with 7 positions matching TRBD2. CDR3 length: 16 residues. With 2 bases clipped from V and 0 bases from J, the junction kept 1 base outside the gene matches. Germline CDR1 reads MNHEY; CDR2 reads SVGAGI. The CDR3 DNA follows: TGTGCCAGCAGTTACGGGGGGGGCTCTGGGGCCAACGTCCTGACTTTC. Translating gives CASSYGGGSGANVLTF.

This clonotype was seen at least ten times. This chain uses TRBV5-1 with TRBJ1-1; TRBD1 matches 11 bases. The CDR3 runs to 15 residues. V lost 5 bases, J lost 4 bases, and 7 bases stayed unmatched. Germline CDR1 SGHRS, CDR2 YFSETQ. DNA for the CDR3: TGCGCCAGCAGTCAGCGGGGACAGGGGGGCACTGAAGCTTTCTTT. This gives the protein CASSQRGQGGTEAFF.

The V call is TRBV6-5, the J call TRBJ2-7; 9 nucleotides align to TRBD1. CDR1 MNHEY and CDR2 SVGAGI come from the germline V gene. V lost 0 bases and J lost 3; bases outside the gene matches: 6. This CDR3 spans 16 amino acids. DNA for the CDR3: TGTGCCAGCAGTTACTCCCTAATGGACAGGGGCTACGAGCAGTACTTC. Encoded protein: CASSYSLMDRGYEQYF.

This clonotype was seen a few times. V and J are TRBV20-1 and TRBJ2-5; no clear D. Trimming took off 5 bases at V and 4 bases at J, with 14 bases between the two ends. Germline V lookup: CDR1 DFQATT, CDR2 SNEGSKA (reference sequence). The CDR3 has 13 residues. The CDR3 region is CSAPPTASETQYF. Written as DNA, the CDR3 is TGCAGTGCTCCCCCGACGGCGTCAGAGACCCAGTACTTC.

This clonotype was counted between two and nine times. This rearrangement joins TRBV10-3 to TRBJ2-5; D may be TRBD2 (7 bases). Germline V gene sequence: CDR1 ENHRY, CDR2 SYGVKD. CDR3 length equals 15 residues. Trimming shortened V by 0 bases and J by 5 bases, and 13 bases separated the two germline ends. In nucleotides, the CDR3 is TGTGCCATCAGTGAGTCCCCAGGGAGGGGGGAGACCCAGTACTTC. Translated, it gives CAISESPGRGETQYF.